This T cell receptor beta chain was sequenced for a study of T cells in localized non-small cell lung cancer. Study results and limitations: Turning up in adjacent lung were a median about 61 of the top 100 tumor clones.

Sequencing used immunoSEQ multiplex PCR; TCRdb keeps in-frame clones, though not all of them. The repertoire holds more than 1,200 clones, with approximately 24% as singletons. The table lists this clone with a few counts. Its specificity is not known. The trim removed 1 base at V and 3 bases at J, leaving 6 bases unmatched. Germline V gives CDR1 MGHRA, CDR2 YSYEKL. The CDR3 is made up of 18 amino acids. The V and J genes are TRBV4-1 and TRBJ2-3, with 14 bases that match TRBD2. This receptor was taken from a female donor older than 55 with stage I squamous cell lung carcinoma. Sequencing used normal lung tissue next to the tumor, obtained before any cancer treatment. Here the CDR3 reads CASSQGLAGGGQTDTQYF. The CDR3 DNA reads TGCGCCAGCAGCCAAGGACTAGCGGGAGGGGGTCAAACAGATACGCAGTATTTT.